These 27 T cell receptor beta chains came from one sample sequenced in a study of human CD4 T cells and Enterobacteriaceae. Memory CD4+ T cells were sorted as all CD4+ cells except CD45RA+CCR7+CD95- naive cells, over 95% pure. Using immunoSEQ multiplex PCR, the repertoire was profiled, and TCRdb retains in-frame clones only, with some absent. The table includes fewer than 35,000 clones, 65% to 85% detected once. The material sequenced was memory CD4+ T cells from blood. The receptors originated from a human donor in good health.

This clone was found once. J is TRBJ1-3 and V is TRBV7-2, with a weak D call TRBD1 (6 bases). The CDR3 is 15 residues long. Germline V gene lookup returns CDR1 SGHTA and CDR2 FQGNSA. Deletions cut 5 bases from V and 0 bases from J, with 11 bases between. CDR3 in amino acids: CASSIGQFSGNTIYF. As DNA, the CDR3 is TGTGCCAGCAGCATAGGACAGTTCTCTGGAAACACCATATATTTT.

V and J are TRBV4-1 and TRBJ2-5, with 8 bases that match TRBD1. There are 16 residues in the CDR3. Looked up from germline, CDR1 is MGHRA and CDR2 is YSYEKL. The trim removed 0 bases at V and 5 bases at J, leaving 8 bases unmatched. The CDR3 DNA reads TGCGCCAGCAGCCAAGATTGGCAGGGGGCTGGTGAGACCCAGTACTTC. Translated: CASSQDWQGAGETQYF.

The chain combines TRBV6-1 with TRBJ2-7, with D perhaps TRBD2 (7 bases). Germline-derived CDR1 and CDR2 are MNHNS and SASEGT. Trimming left V 6 bases short and J 5 bases short, with 17 bases between. CDR3 size: 14 residues. The CDR3: CASRRGPGADEQYF. The CDR3 DNA reads TGTGCCAGCAGGCGGGGGCCAGGAGCTGACGAGCAGTACTTC.

The chain links TRBV30 to TRBJ2-5; 14 nucleotides agree with TRBD2. Germline assignment: CDR1 GTSNPN and CDR2 SVGIG (reference sequence). Trimming at V came to 3 bases and at J to 7 bases, leaving 10 bases not matched to a gene. The CDR3 is 16 residues long. The CDR3 here is CAWRGLAGALQATQYF. CDR3 DNA: TGTGCCTGGAGGGGACTAGCGGGGGCTCTCCAGGCGACCCAGTACTTC.

The gene calls are TRBV6-1 and TRBJ1-4; TRBD1 might be the D (5 bases). Germline V CDR1 and CDR2: MNHNS, SASEGT. The CDR3 length is 14 residues. The V gene lost 2 bases and the J gene lost 8 bases, with 12 bases spanning the gap. CDR3 sequence reads: CASSENRGVEKLFF. The CDR3 nucleotides read TGTGCCAGCAGTGAAAACCGGGGGGTCGAAAAACTGTTTTTT.

A single count supports this clone. DNA of the CDR3: TGCGCCAGCAGCTCCGGTTGGTTGGCTGAAGCTTTCTTT. Protein product: CASSSGWLAEAFF. The V gene is TRBV5-1, the J gene TRBJ1-1; D not certain. Between the trimmed V and J ends, which lost 3 bases and 6 bases, there was a span of 12 bases. Germline V gene lookup returns CDR1 SGHRS and CDR2 YFSETQ. The CDR3 has 13 residues.

J is TRBJ2-1 and V is TRBV9; D uncertain. V was cut by 4 bases and J by 4 bases, with 21 bases left in between. The CDR3 is 17 amino acids. Per germline, CDR1 SGDLS and CDR2 YYNGEE. CDR3: CASSPRSLGPGYNEQFF. CDR3 DNA: TGTGCCAGCAGCCCGAGGTCCCTTGGACCAGGATACAATGAGCAGTTCTTC.

The chain couples TRBV11-3 to TRBJ1-4; no clear D gene. Trimming took 5 bases from V and 1 from J, leaving 2 bases between them. Germline values: CDR1 SGHNT, CDR2 YENEEA. The CDR3 sequence is 12 residues long. The CDR3 sequence: CASSRTNEKLFF. The CDR3 coding sequence is TGTGCCAGCAGCCGAACTAATGAAAAACTGTTTTTT. The full variable domain, its missing parts supplied by reference TRBV11-3 and TRBJ1-4, is EAGVVQSPRYKIIEKKQPVAFWCNPISGHNTLYWYLQNLGQGPELLIRYENEEAVDDSQLPKDRFSAERLKGVDSTLKIQPAELGDSAVYLCASSRTNEKLFFGSGTQLSVL.

The chain uses TRBV12-5 and TRBJ2-1; the D gene is possibly TRBD2 (5 bases). V gave up 7 bases and J gave up 3 bases, with 16 bases separating them. This CDR3 has 15 residues. Germline V CDR1 and CDR2: LGHNT, FRNRAP. The CDR3 DNA reads as TGTGCTAGTGACCCGGACTCGTCGATCTACAATGAGCAGTTCTTC. This encodes CASDPDSSIYNEQFF.

The chain joins TRBV5-8 to TRBJ2-7; no clear D gene. The germline gives CDR1 SGHTS, CDR2 YDEGEE. The ends were cut back, 1 base at V and 1 base at J, with 12 bases in the middle. The CDR3 length is 15 residues. The CDR3 DNA reads as TGTGCCAGCAGCTTGATGGGCGGCAGATCCTACGAGCAGTACTTC. This codes for CASSLMGGRSYEQYF.

The V gene is TRBV7-2, the J gene TRBJ2-7, with 10 bases lining up with TRBD2. The CDR3 runs to 16 residues. CDR1 is SGHTA, CDR2 FQGNSA, per germline. V was pared by 1 base and J by 1 base, with 4 bases of the junction left unmatched. CDR3 in amino acids: CASSLGGLAKSYEQYF. In DNA form, the CDR3 reads TGTGCCAGCAGCTTAGGGGGACTAGCGAAATCCTACGAGCAGTACTTC.

This clone occurred a few times. V is TRBV5-1 and J is TRBJ1-2; TRBD1 is a possible D gene (5 bases). Germline CDR1 is SGHRS and CDR2 is YFSETQ. The CDR3 loop spans 13 amino acids. Trimming took 4 bases from V and 7 from J, leaving 14 bases between them. Written as DNA, the CDR3 is TGCGCCAGCAGCGTGACAGCAGCGGGTGGCTACACCTTC. This encodes CASSVTAAGGYTF.

This sequence joins TRBV7-2 and TRBJ2-5; tentative D call: TRBD2 (7 bases). The ends were cut back, 2 bases at V and 4 bases at J, with 17 bases in the middle. Germline CDR1 reads SGHTA; CDR2 reads FQGNSA. The CDR3 spans 16 residues. The CDR3 spells CASSLNAGAGGETQYF. As DNA, the CDR3 is TGTGCCAGCAGCTTAAACGCGGGGGCCGGTGGAGAGACCCAGTACTTC. Full variable domain (outside the CDR3, taken from reference TRBV7-2 and TRBJ2-5): GAGVSQSPSNKVTEKGKDVELRCDPISGHTALYWYRQSLGQGLEFLIYFQGNSAPDKSGLPSDRFSAERTGGSVSTLTIQRTQQEDSAVYLCASSLNAGAGGETQYFGPGTRLLVL.

V usage is TRBV6-6 and J usage is TRBJ2-7, with 8 bases that match TRBD2. The germline CDR1 and CDR2 sequences are MNHNY and SVGAGI (reference sequence). Trimming removed 3 bases from V and 3 bases from J; junction bases left unmatched: 4. This CDR3 comprises 14 residues. CDR3 DNA sequence: TGTGCCAGCAGTTATAACCGGGGGGGCTACGAGCAGTACTTC. It codes for CASSYNRGGYEQYF.

The DNA of the CDR3 is TGTGCCAGCAACTTCCGACAGGGACATACTGAAGCTTTCTTT. Its protein product is CASNFRQGHTEAFF. The chain has TRBV6-5 and TRBJ1-1; TRBD1 matches at 7 bases. Unmatched junction bases numbered 10, after V lost 7 bases and J lost 5 bases. The CDR3 spans 14 residues. The germline V gene has CDR1 MNHEY and CDR2 SVGAGI.

The rearrangement uses TRBV28 and TRBJ2-3; 8 bases line up with TRBD2. The V and J ends lost 7 bases and 4 bases, in that order; junction bases with no gene match: 13. Germline V lookup: CDR1 MDHEN, CDR2 SYDVKM. CDR3 length: 16 residues. The CDR3 nucleotides read TGTGCCAGCACCGCCTTGGGGCGGGGGGACGCAGATACGCAGTATTTT. Protein product: CASTALGRGDADTQYF. Complete variable domain (other parts from reference TRBV28 and TRBJ2-3): DVKVTQSSRYLVKRTGEKVFLECVQDMDHENMFWYRQDPGLGLRLIYFSYDVKMKEKGDIPEGYSVSREKKERFSLILESASTNQTSMYLCASTALGRGDADTQYFGPGTRLTVL.

The V gene is TRBV19, the J gene TRBJ1-2, with TRBD1 matching over 8 bases. Per the germline V gene, CDR1 is LNHDA and CDR2 is SQIVND (reference sequence). The CDR3 runs 16 residues. J lost 4 bases, V lost 0 bases, and 7 bases had no gene match. CDR3 DNA sequence: TGTGCCAGTAGTATAGAGGCAGGGGGCAAAGGCTATGGCTACACCTTC. Translation gives CASSIEAGGKGYGYTF.

The chain employs TRBV11-3 and TRBJ1-1; no clear D. Deletions cut 5 bases from V and 1 base from J, with 11 bases between. CDR1 is SGHNT, CDR2 YENEEA, per germline. There are 14 residues in the CDR3. The CDR3 coding sequence is TGTGCCAGCAGCCGGGGTTTCGGGAACACTGAAGCTTTCTTT. Translated, it gives CASSRGFGNTEAFF.

This chain links TRBV6-4 with TRBJ1-3; D gene ambiguous. Trimming took off 3 bases at V and 2 bases at J, with 11 bases between the two ends. Germline V CDR1 and CDR2: MRHNA, SNTAGT. This CDR3 contains 15 residues. The CDR3 sequence is CASSESHAPGNTIYF. CDR3 DNA sequence: TGTGCCAGCAGTGAGTCCCATGCCCCTGGAAACACCATATATTTT.

This clone was seen more than once but under ten times. The V gene is TRBV30, the J gene TRBJ1-2, with 7 bases fitting TRBD1. With V trimmed by 8 bases and J by 3 bases, 0 bases remained unmatched. CDR1 is GTSNPN and CDR2 is SVGIG in the germline V gene (reference sequence). The CDR3 is made up of 10 amino acids. In nucleotides, the CDR3 is TGTGCCGGGACAGACTATGGCTACACCTTC. This codes for CAGTDYGYTF.

The gene calls are TRBV29-1 and TRBJ1-1; maybe TRBD1 (5 bases). The germline V gene encodes CDR1 SQVTM and CDR2 ANQGSEA. Trimming stripped 4 bases from V and 1 base from J, with 10 bases between. This CDR3 is 13 amino acids long. The CDR3 DNA reads as TGCAGCGTTGCAAGGACACAGAACACTGAAGCTTTCTTT. Translated, it gives CSVARTQNTEAFF.

The chain combines TRBV23-1 with TRBJ1-3; D is possibly TRBD1 (5 bases). TRBV23-1 belongs to the ORF category, with a function that is uncertain. The CDR3 consists of 14 residues. V was pared by 0 bases and J by 4 bases, with 7 bases between. The chain's CDR3 is CASSQSTAGNTIYF. The DNA of the CDR3 is TGCGCCAGCAGTCAATCGACAGCGGGAAACACCATATATTTT.

V gene TRBV5-7 combines with J gene TRBJ2-7, with D perhaps TRBD1 or TRBD2 (7 bases each). TRBV5-7 qualifies as an ORF whose function is uncertain. V shed 4 bases and J shed 7 bases, with 18 bases lying between them. This CDR3 has 14 amino acids. The CDR3 sequence is CASSHRGLGREQYF. The CDR3 region has the DNA TGTGCCAGCAGCCACAGGGGCCTCGGGAGGGAGCAGTACTTC.

The chain employs TRBV7-8 and TRBJ2-7; weak D call: TRBD1 (6 bases). V was trimmed by 5 bases and J by 5 bases, leaving 28 bases between them. CDR3 length: 18 amino acids. Germline CDR1 SGHVS, CDR2 FQNEAQ. The CDR3 here is CASSNLPPAQGQKDEQYF. CDR3 DNA: TGTGCCAGCAGCAACCTTCCCCCCGCCCAGGGGCAAAAGGACGAGCAGTACTTC.

The chain couples TRBV15 to TRBJ2-7; perhaps TRBD1 as D (6 bases). V was pared by 0 bases and J by 2 bases, with 11 bases between. This CDR3 comprises 15 residues. Germline V gene lookup returns CDR1 LNHNV and CDR2 YYDKDF (reference sequence). CDR3 residues: CATSRDDRMAYEQYF. The CDR3 DNA reads TGTGCCACCAGCAGAGATGACAGGATGGCCTACGAGCAGTACTTC.

This clone showed up just a few times. This chain connects TRBV11-3 to TRBJ2-1; 13 bases align to TRBD2. V gave up 4 bases and J gave up 5 bases; unmatched junction bases: 5. Germline V CDR1 and CDR2: SGHNT, YENEEA. CDR3 length equals 16 residues. The CDR3 DNA reads TGTGCCAGCAGCTACACCGGGACTAGCGGGGACAATGAGCAGTTCTTC. Its translation is CASSYTGTSGDNEQFF. The full variable domain, with the rest looked up from reference TRBV11-3 and TRBJ2-1, is EAGVVQSPRYKIIEKKQPVAFWCNPISGHNTLYWYLQNLGQGPELLIRYENEEAVDDSQLPKDRFSAERLKGVDSTLKIQPAELGDSAVYLCASSYTGTSGDNEQFFGPGTRLTVL.

The chain combines TRBV29-1 with TRBJ2-3, with D hard to call. V lost 7 bases and J lost 0, with 8 bases in between. The V gene's germline CDR1 is SQVTM and CDR2 ANQGSEA. CDR3 length: 12 residues. The CDR3 DNA is TGCAGCGCCAAAACCAGCACAGATACGCAGTATTTT. Its protein product is CSAKTSTDTQYF.